Listed below are T cell receptor beta chains from one sample, sequenced in a study of blood T cell repertoires in COVID-19. The repertoire was sequenced with immunoSEQ multiplex PCR; TCRdb's copy has only in-frame clones and lacks some. The table shows about 16,000 clones, with around 75% occurring only once. The sample taken for sequencing was peripheral blood. These receptors all come from a man aged 60-69 years with acute or convalescent COVID-19. The CDR3 runs from the conserved cysteine through the conserved F or W. A D gene is named only where the DNA matches it firmly. Clone size is not always given. Where it is, it says once, few, many or a class for expanded clones.

cdr3_aa: CASRLAGIETQYF; cdr3_nt: TGTGCCAGCAGACTAGCGGGAATCGAGACCCAGTACTTC; j_call: TRBJ2-5; v_call: TRBV7-2; d_call: TRBD2; cdr3_length: 13; clone_size: -
cdr3_aa: CASSQRDRGLNYEQYF; cdr3_nt: TGTGCCAGCAGCCAAAGGGACAGGGGGTTAAACTACGAGCAGTACTTC; j_call: TRBJ2-7; v_call: TRBV14; d_call: TRBD1; cdr3_length: 16; clone_size: -
cdr3_aa: CSAPLADTQYF; cdr3_nt: TGCAGTGCCCCACTTGCAGATACGCAGTATTTT; j_call: TRBJ2-3; v_call: TRBV20-1; d_call: -; cdr3_length: 11; clone_size: few
cdr3_aa: CAWSGRRGAGGQGEQYF; cdr3_nt: TGTGCCTGGAGTGGCCGGCGTGGAGCGGGGGGGCAAGGAGAGCAGTACTTC; j_call: TRBJ2-7; v_call: TRBV30; d_call: TRBD2; cdr3_length: 17; clone_size: -
cdr3_aa: CASSSGQGFTYEQYF; cdr3_nt: TGTGCCAGCAGCTCCGGACAGGGGTTCACCTACGAGCAGTACTTC; j_call: TRBJ2-7; v_call: TRBV5-5; d_call: TRBD1; cdr3_length: 15; clone_size: -
cdr3_aa: CASSPRRGSERSAFF; cdr3_nt: TGCGCCAGCAGCCCGCGGCGGGGATCCGAACGGTCGGCTTTCTTT; j_call: TRBJ1-1; v_call: TRBV4-1; d_call: -; cdr3_length: 15; clone_size: -
cdr3_aa: CASSHPGTGVTEAFF; cdr3_nt: TGCGCCAGCAGCCACCCCGGGACAGGGGTTACTGAAGCTTTCTTT; j_call: TRBJ1-1; v_call: TRBV4-3; d_call: TRBD1; cdr3_length: 15; clone_size: -
cdr3_aa: CASRAGTGNTEAFF; cdr3_nt: TGTGCCAGCAGGGCCGGGACAGGGAACACTGAAGCTTTCTTT; j_call: TRBJ1-1; v_call: TRBV28; d_call: TRBD1; cdr3_length: 14; clone_size: -
cdr3_aa: CASSLKASYEQYF; cdr3_nt: TGTGCCAGCAGTTTAAAAGCCTCCTACGAGCAGTACTTC; j_call: TRBJ2-7; v_call: TRBV27; d_call: -; cdr3_length: 13; clone_size: -
cdr3_aa: CASSITGLSSYNSPLHF; cdr3_nt: TGTGCCAGCAGCATCACAGGGTTGAGCTCCTATAATTCACCCCTCCACTTT; j_call: TRBJ1-6; v_call: TRBV7-2; d_call: -; cdr3_length: 17; clone_size: -
cdr3_aa: CASRPDRISGNTIYF; cdr3_nt: TGTGCCAGTAGGCCCGACAGGATCTCTGGAAACACCATATATTTT; j_call: TRBJ1-3; v_call: TRBV19; d_call: -; cdr3_length: 15; clone_size: few
cdr3_aa: CASSQTWDRGNGYTF; cdr3_nt: TGTGCCAGCTCCCAGACTTGGGACAGGGGGAATGGCTACACCTTC; j_call: TRBJ1-2; v_call: TRBV6-5; d_call: TRBD1; cdr3_length: 15; clone_size: -
cdr3_aa: CASSPWKASHNQPQHF; cdr3_nt: TGTGCCAGCAGCCCTTGGAAGGCTAGCCACAATCAGCCCCAGCATTTT; j_call: TRBJ1-5; v_call: TRBV5-6; d_call: -; cdr3_length: 16; clone_size: -
cdr3_aa: CASSLSPVNEQFF; cdr3_nt: TGTGCCAGCAGCTTATCCCCCGTGAATGAGCAGTTCTTC; j_call: TRBJ2-1; v_call: TRBV7-2; d_call: -; cdr3_length: 13; clone_size: -
cdr3_aa: CASSLGQGGEQYF; cdr3_nt: TGTGCCAGCAGCTTGGGACAGGGTGGGGAGCAGTACTTC; j_call: TRBJ2-7; v_call: TRBV7-6; d_call: TRBD1; cdr3_length: 13; clone_size: -
cdr3_aa: CASSPPTGADTQYF; cdr3_nt: TGTGCCAGCTCACCACCCACAGGGGCAGATACGCAGTATTTT; j_call: TRBJ2-3; v_call: TRBV18; d_call: TRBD1; cdr3_length: 14; clone_size: -
cdr3_aa: CASSLIQTEAFF; cdr3_nt: TGTGCCAGCAGCTTAATCCAGACTGAAGCTTTCTTT; j_call: TRBJ1-1; v_call: TRBV11-2; d_call: -; cdr3_length: 12; clone_size: -
cdr3_aa: CASHKSGTYNEQFF; cdr3_nt: TGTGCCAGCCACAAGAGCGGGACCTACAATGAGCAGTTCTTC; j_call: TRBJ2-1; v_call: TRBV3-1/TRBV3-2; d_call: TRBD2; cdr3_length: 14; clone_size: -